What follows describes a single T cell receptor (beta chain). Its antigen is not identified. Unmatched junction bases numbered 9, after V lost 5 bases and J lost 3 bases. CDR1 is MNHEY and CDR2 is SMNVEV in the germline V gene (reference sequence). CDR3 length: 15 amino acids. Sequencing in the ViraFEST assay came after antigen-specific CD4+ T cells had been expanded with viral peptide pools, which were used to stimulate PBMC. Following culture for approximately ten days, CD4+ T cells were isolated. Each person got two doses of an mRNA SARS-CoV-2 vaccine, BNT162b2 or mRNA-1273. Each culture well received roughly 1.8 million PBMC. These cells were then cultured in IMDM with 9 to 10 IU/ml IL-2 and roughly 10 ug/ml peptides. The entry originates in a study of vaccination effects on CD4 cells after COVID-19. Libraries were prepared by immunoSEQ multiplex PCR; TCRdb keeps only in-frame clonotypes and omits some of them. The sample includes about 30,000 clones, roughly 77% seen only once; the top ten take about 14%.

The source is a human donor who received a COVID-19 vaccine. The chain employs TRBV27 and TRBJ2-7, with 8 bases identical to TRBD1. The sequencing here drew on CD4+ T cells from PBMCs cultured with HCoV-229E spike peptides, taken after COVID-19 vaccination. For the CDR3, the DNA is TGTGCCAGCAGTCGATTTTACGGACAGGGCTACGAGCAGTACTTC. This sequence encodes CASSRFYGQGYEQYF.